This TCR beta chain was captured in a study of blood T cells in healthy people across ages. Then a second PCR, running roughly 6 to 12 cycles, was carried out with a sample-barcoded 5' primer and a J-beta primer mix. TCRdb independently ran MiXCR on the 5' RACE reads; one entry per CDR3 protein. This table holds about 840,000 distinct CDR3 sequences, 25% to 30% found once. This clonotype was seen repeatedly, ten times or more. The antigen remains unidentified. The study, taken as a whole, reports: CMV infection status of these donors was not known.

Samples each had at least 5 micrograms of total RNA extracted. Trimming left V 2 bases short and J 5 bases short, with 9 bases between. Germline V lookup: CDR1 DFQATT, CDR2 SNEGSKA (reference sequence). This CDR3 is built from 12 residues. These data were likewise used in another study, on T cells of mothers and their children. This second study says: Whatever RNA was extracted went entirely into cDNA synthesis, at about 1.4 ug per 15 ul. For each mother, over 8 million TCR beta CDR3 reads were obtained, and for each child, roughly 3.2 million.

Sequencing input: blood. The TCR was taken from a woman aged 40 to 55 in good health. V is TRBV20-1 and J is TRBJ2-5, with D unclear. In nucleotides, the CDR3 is TGCAGTGCTAGAATCGGGCACGAGACCCAGTACTTC. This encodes CSARIGHETQYF.